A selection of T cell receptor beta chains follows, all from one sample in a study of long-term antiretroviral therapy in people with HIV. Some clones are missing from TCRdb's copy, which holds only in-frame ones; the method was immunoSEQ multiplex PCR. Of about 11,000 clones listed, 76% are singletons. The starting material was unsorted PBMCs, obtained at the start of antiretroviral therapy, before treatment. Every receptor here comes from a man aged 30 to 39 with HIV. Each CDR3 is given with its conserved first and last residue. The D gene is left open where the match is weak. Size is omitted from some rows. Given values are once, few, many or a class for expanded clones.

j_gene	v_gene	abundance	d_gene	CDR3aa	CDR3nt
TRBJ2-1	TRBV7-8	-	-	CASSIKGNEQFF	TGTGCCAGCAGCATAAAAGGTAATGAGCAGTTCTTC
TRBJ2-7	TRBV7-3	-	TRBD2	CASSSVAGTYHEQYF	TGTGCCAGCAGCTCCGTAGCGGGAACTTACCACGAGCAGTACTTC
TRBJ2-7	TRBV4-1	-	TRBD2	CASSFSGGPSYEQYF	TGTGCCAGCAGCTTTAGCGGGGGCCCATCCTACGAGCAGTACTTC
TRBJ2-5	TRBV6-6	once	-	CASSYSDRGPGETQYF	TGTGCCAGCAGTTACTCGGATCGCGGTCCCGGGGAGACCCAGTACTTC
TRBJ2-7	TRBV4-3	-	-	CASSQDPPGNGNHEQYF	TGCGCCAGCAGCCAAGACCCTCCAGGGAATGGAAACCACGAGCAGTACTTC
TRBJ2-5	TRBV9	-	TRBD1	CAMRTGGELAVNQETQYF	TGTGCCATGCGGACAGGGGGCGAACTAGCGGTAAACCAAGAGACCCAGTACTTC
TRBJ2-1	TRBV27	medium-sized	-	CASTTSNEQFF	TGTGCCAGCACCACTTCCAATGAGCAGTTCTTC
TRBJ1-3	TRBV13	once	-	CASSERTLGNTIYF	TGTGCCAGCAGCGAAAGGACACTTGGAAACACCATATATTTT
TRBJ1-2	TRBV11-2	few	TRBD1	CASSLNPTGSGYTF	TGTGCCAGCAGCCTCAACCCGACAGGGAGTGGCTACACCTTC
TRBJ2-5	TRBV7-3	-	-	CASSLHGGGETQYF	TGTGCCAGCAGCTTACACGGGGGTGGGGAGACCCAGTACTTC